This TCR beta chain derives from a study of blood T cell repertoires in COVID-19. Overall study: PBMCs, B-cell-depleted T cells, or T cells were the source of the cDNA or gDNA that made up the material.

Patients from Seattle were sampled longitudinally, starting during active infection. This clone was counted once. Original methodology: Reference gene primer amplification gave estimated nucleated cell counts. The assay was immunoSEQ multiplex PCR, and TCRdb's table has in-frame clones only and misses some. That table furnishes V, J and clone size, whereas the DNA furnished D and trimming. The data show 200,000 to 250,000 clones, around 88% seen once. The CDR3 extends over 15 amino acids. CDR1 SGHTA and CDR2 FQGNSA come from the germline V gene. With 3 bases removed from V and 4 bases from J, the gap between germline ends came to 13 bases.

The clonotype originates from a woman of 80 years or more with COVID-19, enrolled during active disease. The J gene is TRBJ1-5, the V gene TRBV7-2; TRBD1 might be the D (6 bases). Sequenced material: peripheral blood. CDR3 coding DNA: TGTGCCAGCAGCTTTAAGGCAGGGGCGAATCAGCCCCAGCATTTT. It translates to CASSFKAGANQPQHF.